These 3 T cell receptor beta chains were sequenced from one sample in a study of blood T cell repertoires in COVID-19. The assay was immunoSEQ multiplex PCR, and TCRdb's table has in-frame clones only and misses some. Counted here are about 280,000 clones, roughly nine tenths occurring once; the ten biggest clones make up just under 0.95%. Material for sequencing was peripheral blood. These receptors were taken from a woman between 40 and 55 years old who had recovered from COVID-19.

This chain links TRBV10-1 with TRBJ2-3, with D possibly matching TRBD1 (6 bases). V was pared by 5 bases and J by 10 bases, with 13 bases between. Germline V gene lookup returns CDR1 WNHNN and CDR2 SYGVQD (reference sequence). The CDR3 runs 12 residues. This CDR3 reads CASSSGDNAQYF. The CDR3 DNA sequence: TGCGCCAGCAGTTCAGGGGATAACGCGCAGTATTTT.

The chain joins TRBV3-1 (or the pseudogene TRBV3-2) to TRBJ1-2, with D perhaps TRBD1 (6 bases). This CDR3 region has 14 residues. The germline V and J ends were trimmed by 0 bases and 6 bases, with 11 bases remaining between them. Germline V lookup: CDR1 LGHDT, CDR2 YNNKEL (reference sequence). The CDR3 loop is CASSQEGGADGYTF. DNA for the CDR3: TGTGCCAGCAGCCAAGAAGGGGGGGCGGATGGCTACACCTTC.

The count of this clone is one. The chain employs TRBV28 and TRBJ1-1; TRBD1 matches at 11 bases. Germline CDR1 MDHEN, CDR2 SYDVKM. The CDR3 loop spans 15 amino acids. V was pared by 6 bases and J by 11 bases, with 14 bases of the junction left unmatched. The CDR3 DNA sequence: TGTGCCAGCAGACTACCGGGACAGGGGGTTGTATCGGCTTTCTTT. Translated: CASRLPGQGVVSAFF.